Sequencing of this TCR beta chain was carried out in a study of T cells in narcolepsy. Looked up from germline, CDR1 is MNHEY and CDR2 is SVGAGI. This CDR3 contains 14 residues. V lost 5 bases to trimming and J lost 5 bases, with 15 bases between them. Comment on this clone: As yet, its antigen is unknown.

Study outcomes and limitations: In some patient and control memory CD4+ samples, autoreactive clones were absent. Blood of same and different patients, but not healthy controls, reportedly held recurring autoreactive clonotypes.

Generated by immunoSEQ multiplex PCR, the TCRdb table keeps only in-frame clones and is missing some. The sample includes roughly 20,000 clones, less than 90% seen only once; the top ten take 1.6%. This sequence originates from a human donor in good health. The chain links TRBV6-5 to TRBJ1-2, with D unclear. Material for sequencing was memory (CD45RA-) CD4+ T cells from blood. The DNA of the CDR3 is TGTGCCAGCAGTCTCGGGAGGACGGTTTATGGCTACACCTTC. Translated: CASSLGRTVYGYTF.